The present T cell receptor (beta chain) was sequenced within a study of beta chain features in type 1 diabetes. General study results and limits: Healthy donors had naive, central memory and Treg TCRB repertoires that appeared less similar than those seen among patients. Shorter TCRB CDR3s, moderately but significantly so, were found in Type 1 diabetes patients in all four CD4+ subsets.

The V end was cut by 6 bases, the J end by 8 bases, with 10 bases between. Germline CDR1 and CDR2: SGHDN and FVKESK. The CDR3 totals 11 residues. This clone occurred many times. What it recognizes is unknown. Expressed TCRB transcripts got sequenced, as all isolated RNA was reverse transcribed. The data were produced by immunoSEQ multiplex PCR, yet TCRdb's version contains in-frame clones alone and is incomplete. Seen here are a few hundred thousand clones, about 15% observed once, and the top ten hold about 0.014%. V and J are TRBV14 and TRBJ1-2; D not certain. This clonotype originated in a man aged 18-30 years with type 1 diabetes. The sample comprised naive CD4+ T cells from blood. Here the CDR3 reads CASRRTWGYTF. The CDR3 DNA reads TGTGCCAGCAGGAGAACGTGGGGCTACACCTTC.